This TCR beta chain was identified during a study of cytomegalovirus exposure and HLA in healthy donors. Turning to the study itself: Among the roughly 400 genotyped donors, 81% were placed in the Caucasian-associated ancestry cluster. Study-level findings and limits: When analyzed later, the rates of TCR association showed variation by HLA locus, with DRB1 the most and HLA-C the fewest. A later analysis associated 16,000 or so TCR beta sequences with HLA alleles at a 0.05 false discovery rate.

Amplification used 60 Vbeta primers and 13 Jbeta primers. Clones were sequenced by immunoSEQ multiplex PCR, and TCRdb holds only the in-frame ones, with some missing. The sample includes about 120,000 clones, roughly 75% seen only once; the top ten take roughly a tenth. The germline V gene has CDR1 MNHNY and CDR2 SVGAGI (reference sequence). CDR3 length equals 13 residues. The ends were cut back, 4 bases at V and 4 bases at J, with 11 bases in the middle. As regards this clone: Its antigen is not identified.

The source of this sequence is a man under 40 in good health and CMV-seropositive. The chain couples TRBV6-6 to TRBJ2-7; D not resolved. Sequenced input: PBMCs. This CDR3 is CASSSPPGYEQYF. In DNA, the CDR3 is TGTGCCAGCAGTTCCCCCCCCGGGTACGAGCAGTACTTC.